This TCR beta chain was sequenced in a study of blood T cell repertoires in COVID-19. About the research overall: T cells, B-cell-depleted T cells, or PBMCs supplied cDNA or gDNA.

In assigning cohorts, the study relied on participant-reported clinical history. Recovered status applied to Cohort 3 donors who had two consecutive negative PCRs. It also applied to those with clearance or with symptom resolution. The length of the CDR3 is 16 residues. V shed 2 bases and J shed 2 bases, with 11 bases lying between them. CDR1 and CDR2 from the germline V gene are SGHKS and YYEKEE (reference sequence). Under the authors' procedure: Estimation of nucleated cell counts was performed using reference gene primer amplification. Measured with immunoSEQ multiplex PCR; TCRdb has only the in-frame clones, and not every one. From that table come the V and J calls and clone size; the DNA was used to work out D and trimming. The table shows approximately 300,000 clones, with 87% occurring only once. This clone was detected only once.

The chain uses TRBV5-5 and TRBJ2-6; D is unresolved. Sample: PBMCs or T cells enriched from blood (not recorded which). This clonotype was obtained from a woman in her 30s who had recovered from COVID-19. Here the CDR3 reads CASSFMETTGANVLTF. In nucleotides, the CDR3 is TGTGCCAGCAGCTTCATGGAGACCACTGGGGCCAACGTCCTGACTTTC.